This T cell receptor (beta chain) is drawn from a study of shared clonotypes between healthy human individuals. The trim removed 0 bases at V and 9 bases at J, leaving 8 bases unmatched. Germline V lookup: CDR1 SGDLS, CDR2 YYNGEE. The CDR3 is made up of 15 amino acids. TCRdb's copy holds only in-frame clones and misses some; the assay was immunoSEQ multiplex PCR. The sample lists approximately 250,000 clones; about 69% were seen once. The sequenced material came from memory CD4+ T cells sorted from blood. Subset described: CD45RA-negative fraction. The V gene is TRBV9, the J gene TRBJ2-1; the match to TRBD2 covers 8 bases. This sequence was found in a man younger than 40 in good health. The CDR3 reads CASSVVREGLSEQFF. In DNA, the CDR3 is TGTGCCAGCAGCGTAGTTCGGGAGGGCCTATCTGAGCAGTTCTTC. Looking up the rest from reference TRBV9 and TRBJ2-1 gives the full variable domain: DSGVTQTPKHLITATGQRVTLRCSPRSGDLSVYWYQQSLDQGLQFLIQYYNGEERAKGNILERFSAQQFPDLHSELNLSSLELGDSALYFCASSVVREGLSEQFFGPGTRLTVL.